This T cell receptor beta chain was sequenced during a study of shared clonotypes between healthy human individuals. The CDR3 runs to 13 residues. Trimming took off 4 bases at V and 5 bases at J, with 12 bases between the two ends. Germline V lookup: CDR1 SGHRS, CDR2 YFSETQ. TCRdb keeps only in-frame clones here, not all; method: immunoSEQ multiplex PCR. The table lists roughly 2.5 million clones, approximately 90% of them singletons. The source of this sequence is a young man in good health. The rearrangement uses TRBV5-1 and TRBJ2-5, with D uncertain. Sequencing input: naive CD4+ T cells sorted from blood. The subset denotes: CD45RA+ positively selected. CDR3 region: CASSAHAGETQYF. The CDR3 DNA follows: TGCGCCAGCAGCGCGCACGCTGGGGAGACCCAGTACTTC.